A single sample gave rise to the 3 T cell receptor beta chains below, sequenced in a study of low-dose radiotherapy and immunotherapy resistance in tumors. Gene-specific TRAV and TRBV primers were used for first-strand cDNA, covering alpha and beta chains. The PCR that amplified TCRs ran for around 21 cycles, relying on a constant-region primer and a V-primer adapter. Via MiXCR, TCRdb re-called the reads, giving one row per CDR3 protein. The sample contains tens of thousands of distinct CDR3 sequences, roughly 31% of which appear only once. Described time point: before trial treatment. Sequencing was performed on PBMCs, taken before treatment. The source is a female donor with ovarian cancer.

This clonotype was detected many times. This sequence joins TRBV6-2 or TRBV6-3 and TRBJ2-3; maybe TRBD1 (6 bases). CDR1 is MNHEY and CDR2 is SVGEGT in the germline V gene. This CDR3 comprises 17 residues. V gave up 7 bases and J gave up 4 bases, with 24 bases separating them. The CDR3 protein is CASKKTGGGFRADTQYF. In nucleotides, the CDR3 is TGTGCCAGCAAAAAGACAGGAGGTGGTTTTCGGGCAGATACGCAGTATTTT.

This clonotype was seen ten or more times. The gene calls are TRBV20-1 and TRBJ2-7; no reliable D call. The CDR3 totals 14 residues. Germline V gene data show CDR1 as DFQATT and CDR2 as SNEGSKA (reference sequence). V lost 3 bases, J lost 7 bases, and 19 bases lay in between. DNA for the CDR3: TGCAGTGCTAGGGAAACGTTGGGGATAAGGGAGCAGTACTTC. It encodes CSARETLGIREQYF.

The V and J genes are TRBV7-9 and TRBJ1-5; D uncertain. The germline V gene encodes CDR1 SEHNR and CDR2 FQNEAQ (reference sequence). CDR3 length: 13 amino acids. V was pared by 5 bases and J by 5 bases, with 10 bases between. In DNA, the CDR3 is TGTGCCAGCAGCCAAAACGGTGATCAGCCCCAGCATTTT. It codes for CASSQNGDQPQHF.